The 5 T cell receptor beta chains below were found in one sample sequenced in a study of molecular identifiers for immune sequencing clone quantification (dated by TCRdb to the late 2010s). Receptor libraries were prepared by PCR. This sample was sequenced with an Illumina HiSeq 4000. TCRdb reprocessed the public reads (quality trimming at Q25 with fastp, clone calling with MiXCR) and kept in-frame beta chains. Each entry is one CDR3 protein sequence, shown with its most common DNA and genes. For this sample there are about 65,000 distinct CDR3 sequences; about a sixth appear just once. 1.4% to 1.5% of the sample is in the top ten clones. Sequencing used naive CD8+ T cells from blood, with Jurkat cell RNA spiked in. The cell subset or site label, read with the paper, signifies: FACS-sorted CD8+CD4-CCR7+CD45RA+ naive T cells. Receptor source: a human donor in good health. Some libraries in this study had Jurkat cell RNA spiked in.

Of note for this clonotype: A much larger clone differs from this one at a single base, so this may be a read error. This rearrangement joins TRBV27 to TRBJ2-3; D unresolved. The germline V gene encodes CDR1 MNHEY and CDR2 SMNVEV (reference sequence). The CDR3 runs to 14 residues. The V gene lost 5 bases and the J gene lost 6 bases, with 15 bases spanning the gap. The CDR3 is CASSGRFEFDTQYF. The CDR3 DNA reads as TGTGCCAGCAGTGGTCGATTTGAATTCGATACGCAGTATTTT.

This clonotype appeared a few times. The J gene is TRBJ2-1, the V gene TRBV5-4; D is ambiguous. Trimming removed 7 bases at V and 4 bases at J, with 3 bases between. This CDR3 spans 10 amino acids. Germline CDR1 SGHNT, CDR2 YYREEE (reference sequence). The CDR3 loop reads CASGYNEQFF. CDR3 DNA sequence: TGTGCCAGCGGTTACAATGAGCAGTTCTTC.

The chain recombines TRBV11-2 with TRBJ2-7, with D possibly matching TRBD2 (6 bases). There are 15 residues in the CDR3. Trimming left V 0 bases short and J 3 bases short, with 12 bases between. Germline loops: CDR1 SGHAT, CDR2 FQNNGV. The CDR3 reads CASSLEGRLNYEQYF. CDR3 nucleotide sequence: TGTGCCAGCAGCTTAGAAGGGAGGCTCAACTACGAGCAGTACTTC.

This rearrangement joins TRBV7-9 to TRBJ2-7; TRBD2 aligns across 10 bases. Per germline, CDR1 SEHNR and CDR2 FQNEAQ (reference sequence). The CDR3 has 16 amino acids. The ends lost 4 bases at V and 5 bases at J; junction bases unmatched: 11. The CDR3 DNA sequence: TGTGCCAGCAGCTCAACCCCTAGCGGGGGCGAGGACGAGCAGTACTTC. The encoded protein is CASSSTPSGGEDEQYF. Filled out from reference TRBV7-9 and TRBJ2-7, the complete variable domain reads DTGVSQNPRHKITKRGQNVTFRCDPISEHNRLYWYRQTLGQGPEFLTYFQNEAQLEKSRLLSDRFSAERPKGSFSTLEIQRTEQGDSAMYLCASSSTPSGGEDEQYFGPGTRLTVT.

To note about this clonotype: This may arise from a read error, as a much more abundant clone is one base away. The chain is built from TRBV28 and TRBJ2-3, with TRBD2 matching 7 bases. The CDR3 consists of 16 residues. In germline, CDR1 is MDHEN, CDR2 SYDVKM. The V segment lost 5 bases and the J segment 2 bases; nucleotides outside the gene matches: 10. The CDR3 loop reads CASSITLADYTDTQYF. The CDR3 nucleotides read TGTGCCAGCAGTATTACCCTAGCGGACTACACAGATACGCAGTATTTT.